These 19 T cell receptor beta chains were sequenced from one sample in a study of blood T cell repertoires in COVID-19 (dated by TCRdb to the early 2020s). The library was built by means of the immunoSEQ multiplex PCR assay. This is the immuneACCESS table as TCRdb keeps it, with only in-frame sequences that have V and J called. A part of the clones is gone; compared with another copy, unresolved V genes explain less than half, and the rest is unexplained. This sample gives around 460,000 clones in total; 80% to 90% of them show up just once. Roughly 0.87% of the sample comes from the top ten. The sequencing sample was made of peripheral blood. All receptors derive from a man between 18 and 29 years old with COVID-19, enrolled during active disease.

The rearrangement uses TRBV5-4 and TRBJ2-5, with D perhaps matching TRBD1 (6 bases). V lost 5 bases, J lost 7 bases, and 15 bases lay in between. Germline lookup yields CDR1 SGHNT and CDR2 YYREEE (reference sequence). This CDR3 has 13 amino acids. CDR3 protein: CASSSSLGGTQYF. The CDR3 region has the DNA TGTGCCAGCAGTTCGTCCTTAGGGGGGACCCAGTACTTC. The variable domain in full, with the rest retrieved from reference TRBV5-4 and TRBJ2-5, is ETGVTQSPTHLIKTRGQQVTLRCSSQSGHNTVSWYQQALGQGPQFIFQYYREEENGRGNFPPRFSGLQFPNYSSELNVNALELDDSALYLCASSSSLGGTQYFGPGTRLLVL.

This chain connects TRBV25-1 to TRBJ2-2; 14 bases are a match to TRBD2. The V segment lost 9 bases and the J segment 4 bases; nucleotides outside the gene matches: 7. The CDR3 sequence is 16 residues long. Per germline, CDR1 MGHDK and CDR2 SYGVNS. The CDR3 region has the DNA TGTGCCAGACCGGGACTAGCGGGGGAAAGCACCGGGGAGCTGTTTTTT. It specifies CARPGLAGESTGELFF.

The chain links TRBV19 to TRBJ1-4; a possible D gene is TRBD1 (5 bases). This CDR3 spans 14 amino acids. Trimming left V 3 bases short and J 4 bases short, with 9 bases between. The germline V gene has CDR1 LNHDA and CDR2 SQIVND (reference sequence). DNA of the CDR3: TGTGCCAGTAGTATCAGGGATTTTAATGAAAAACTGTTTTTT. Translating it yields CASSIRDFNEKLFF.

The rearrangement uses TRBV24-1 and TRBJ2-2; no definite D call. Germline V lookup: CDR1 KGHDR, CDR2 SFDVKD. The V gene lost 5 bases and the J gene lost 6 bases, with 12 bases spanning the gap. The CDR3 has 14 amino acids. Here the CDR3 reads CATSGGIFAGELFF. DNA for the CDR3: TGTGCCACCAGTGGCGGCATATTCGCCGGGGAGCTGTTTTTT.

CDR3 DNA sequence: TGTGCCAGCAGCTCCGCCTCGCAAGCGGGGTTCGAAGAGACCCAGTACTTC. Residues: CASSSASQAGFEETQYF. V gene TRBV7-9 combines with J gene TRBJ2-5; TRBD2 aligns across 7 bases. The V and J ends lost 4 bases and 3 bases, in that order; junction bases with no gene match: 14. Germline V gene sequence: CDR1 SEHNR, CDR2 FQNEAQ (reference sequence). The CDR3 covers 17 residues.

This chain uses TRBV5-1 with TRBJ2-5, with TRBD2 identical over 9 bases. CDR1 is SGHRS and CDR2 is YFSETQ in the germline V gene. V trimming: 4 bases; J trimming: 5 bases; junction bases outside the gene matches: 12. This CDR3 has 16 amino acids. The CDR3: CASSPEVGGGAETQYF. CDR3 bases: TGCGCCAGCAGCCCGGAGGTGGGCGGGGGGGCCGAGACCCAGTACTTC.

The chain couples TRBV7-9 to TRBJ2-2, with no clear D. The V gene lost 5 bases and the J gene lost 3 bases, with 10 bases spanning the gap. The CDR3 sequence is 14 residues long. The germline CDR1 and CDR2 sequences are SEHNR and FQNEAQ (reference sequence). The CDR3 loop is CASSAPMHTGELFF. The CDR3 DNA is TGTGCCAGCAGCGCGCCGATGCACACCGGGGAGCTGTTTTTT.

This chain connects TRBV9 to TRBJ1-2; the D gene is possibly TRBD1 (6 bases). CDR3 size: 14 residues. Trimming removed 3 bases at V and 4 bases at J, with 13 bases between. CDR1 SGDLS and CDR2 YYNGEE come from the germline V gene. CDR3 loop: CASSATQTGYGYTF. The CDR3 bases are TGTGCCAGCAGCGCAACTCAGACAGGCTATGGCTACACCTTC.

The chain joins TRBV7-9 to TRBJ1-5; no clear D gene. Germline CDR1 and CDR2: SEHNR and FQNEAQ (reference sequence). The CDR3 is 16 residues long. V gave up 7 bases and J gave up 0 bases, with 16 bases separating them. This CDR3 reads CASTTIDTSSNQPQHF. Written as DNA, the CDR3 is TGTGCCAGCACCACCATAGACACATCTAGCAATCAGCCCCAGCATTTT.

This clone was seen once. This chain links TRBV15 with TRBJ1-2; 8 positions agree with TRBD1. This CDR3 is built from 15 residues. V shed 3 bases, J shed 4 bases, and the junction held 7 bases outside the gene matches. From germline, CDR1 is LNHNV and CDR2 YYDKDF (reference sequence). CDR3 DNA: TGTGCCACCAGCAGGTATCCGGGACAGGTCTATGGCTACACCTTC. This translates into CATSRYPGQVYGYTF.

The chain uses TRBV16 and TRBJ2-7; maybe TRBD1 (6 bases). The CDR3 sequence is 15 residues long. The V end was cut by 2 bases, the J end by 3 bases, with 14 bases between. Germline CDR1 reads KGHSY; CDR2 reads FQNENV. CDR3 sequence reads: CASSQQIQQGYEQYF. The CDR3 bases are TGTGCCAGCAGCCAACAAATCCAACAGGGCTACGAGCAGTACTTC.

Turning to this clone: Other nucleotide sequences from this sample produce the same CDR3. The genes are TRBV6-6 and TRBJ2-5; 7 bases map to TRBD2. Trimming took 6 bases from V and 2 from J; bases not matched to a gene: 3. This CDR3 has 13 amino acids. The germline gives CDR1 MNHNY, CDR2 SVGAGI (reference sequence). The CDR3 sequence is CASSRDYQETQYF. The CDR3 DNA is TGTGCCAGCAGCCGGGACTATCAAGAGACCCAGTACTTC.

This rearrangement joins TRBV27 to TRBJ2-1, with D possibly being TRBD2 (6 bases). Trimming stripped 3 bases from V and 5 bases from J, with 14 bases between. CDR1 and CDR2 (germline): MNHEY, SMNVEV (reference sequence). This CDR3 has 15 residues. CDR3 nucleotides: TGTGCCAGCAGTTTGTGGCGGGGTACAAACAATGAGCAGTTCTTC. Protein product: CASSLWRGTNNEQFF.

The chain is built from TRBV5-6 and TRBJ2-7; 9 nucleotides line up with TRBD1. Trimming cost V 4 bases and J 1 base; bases outside gene matches: 3. Per germline, CDR1 SGHDT and CDR2 YYEEEE. CDR3 length: 14 residues. The CDR3 DNA is TGTGCCAGCAGCGGCGGGACAGGGTCCTACGAGCAGTACTTC. Translating gives CASSGGTGSYEQYF.

The chain employs TRBV11-3 and TRBJ2-5; 9 nucleotides line up with TRBD1. The CDR3 runs to 15 residues. J lost 2 bases, V lost 5 bases, and 6 bases had no gene match. Germline CDR1 and CDR2: SGHNT and YENEEA. The CDR3 nucleotides read TGTGCCAGCAGCACCCACAGGGGGCGACAAGAGACCCAGTACTTC. Protein product: CASSTHRGRQETQYF. The full variable domain, in which reference TRBV11-3 and TRBJ2-5 provide the parts outside the CDR3, is EAGVVQSPRYKIIEKKQPVAFWCNPISGHNTLYWYLQNLGQGPELLIRYENEEAVDDSQLPKDRFSAERLKGVDSTLKIQPAELGDSAVYLCASSTHRGRQETQYFGPGTRLLVL.

This chain joins TRBV25-1 and TRBJ2-5, with D tentatively TRBD2 (5 bases). Trimming shortened V by 7 bases and J by 9 bases, and 18 bases separated the two germline ends. There are 13 residues in the CDR3. Germline CDR1 MGHDK, CDR2 SYGVNS. The CDR3 reads CASTLSEGRAQYF. DNA of the CDR3: TGTGCCAGCACCCTCAGCGAGGGTAGGGCCCAGTACTTC.

V and J are TRBV9 and TRBJ2-3, with 8 bases fitting TRBD2. The CDR3 is 15 residues long. Unmatched junction bases numbered 7, after V lost 2 bases and J lost 5 bases. Germline V CDR1 and CDR2: SGDLS, YYNGEE. The CDR3 spells CASSVSSGYQDTQYF. The CDR3 DNA reads as TGTGCCAGCAGCGTCTCTAGCGGGTATCAAGATACGCAGTATTTT.

The rearrangement links TRBV11-2 to TRBJ1-1; unclear D gene. This CDR3 contains 11 residues. Trimming pared 1 base from V and 7 bases from J, leaving 4 bases between. Germline CDR1 is SGHAT and CDR2 is FQNNGV. The DNA for the CDR3 is TGTGCCAGCAGCTTAGCGGGTGAAGCTTTCTTT. Translated: CASSLAGEAFF.

This clone has only a few counts. The rearrangement uses TRBV2 and TRBJ1-5; 7 nucleotides match TRBD1. Germline-derived CDR1 and CDR2 are SNHLY and FYNNEI. V gave up 4 bases and J gave up 2 bases; unmatched junction bases: 5. CDR3 length equals 15 residues. CDR3 protein: CASSVQGNGNQPQHF. The CDR3 nucleotides are TGTGCCAGCAGTGTACAGGGGAACGGCAATCAGCCCCAGCATTTT. Full variable domain (rest looked up from reference TRBV2 and TRBJ1-5): EPEVTQTPSHQVTQMGQEVILRCVPISNHLYFYWYRQILGQKVEFLVSFYNNEISEKSEIFDDQFSVERPDGSNFTLKIRSTKLEDSAMYFCASSVQGNGNQPQHFGDGTRLSIL.